This T cell receptor beta chain derives from a study of CD8 T cells in Susac syndrome (dated by TCRdb to about 2019). Context from the whole study: Repertoire sequencing was used to test whether CD8+ T cell activation and differentiation in Susac syndrome was antigen driven.

Overall results and qualifications from the work: The number of individuals in the TCR sequencing and HLA analysis was recognized as being relatively small.

RNA was extracted with the RNeasy kit and roughly 0.45 to 1 ug was reverse transcribed using random hexamers. The immunoSEQ multiplex PCR assay, which covers 54 Vbeta and 13 Jbeta segments, was used to amplify TCR beta CDR3 regions. PCR amplification bias was corrected using a synthetic template baseline for primer optimization and computational correction. From the authors' description of their analysis: Reads were assigned to V, D and J genes according to IMGT and analyzed in immunoSEQ Analyzer, with only productive sequences retained. Clonality was computed as one minus Shannon entropy normalized by log2 of the number of productive unique sequences. For each patient and control, public and private clones were evaluated within the 100 most prevalent clones. Clones were defined as Susac-specific when absent from the healthy and MS cohorts, from approximately 1,100 published viral clones and from other ImmuneACCESS disease sequences. In TCRdb, the public reads were trimmed at Q25 with fastp and aligned with MiXCR, with productive beta chains retained. Records with the same CDR3 protein are collapsed into one entry carrying the most frequent genes and DNA. For this entry, the V and J calls and clone size follow TCRdb and not the study's own pipeline. The sample has 180,000 or so distinct CDR3 sequences on record, around 96% of them singletons. Approximately 0.1% of the sample rests with the top ten.

High-throughput TCR beta sequencing profiled peripheral blood CD8+ and CD4+ T cells from healthy donors, Susac syndrome patients and multiple sclerosis patients. Healthy donors were age- and sex-matched controls. CD8+ TEMRA cells were enriched by FACS, while bulk CD8+ and CD4+ T cells were purified by magnetic negative isolation. Blood was drawn into EDTA tubes, processed within 24 hours, and PBMCs were isolated by density gradient centrifugation. PBMCs intended for TCR sequencing were cryopreserved in liquid nitrogen and were subsequently thawed in a 37 degrees C water bath. Purity of sorted or isolated CD4+, CD8+ and CD8+ TEMRA cells was at least 90%. The junction carries 17 bases between V and J, which are trimmed by 11 bases and 3 bases respectively. CDR1 MDHEN and CDR2 SYDVKM were looked up in the germline V gene. From the cysteine up to the phenylalanine, the CDR3 has a length of 13 residues. Only CDR3 DNA is held: 39 bases, read in frame from base 1.

As for this clonotype: What this receptor recognizes is not known. Per-base quality was not reported, and no clone a single base away is much larger than it.

Sequenced sample: CD4+ T cells from PBMCs. The source is a human donor in good health. Here the chain combines TRBV28 and TRBJ2-7; the D gene identity is not certain. The nucleotide sequence reads TGTGCCTCCCGAGAGCCAGCCGGCTACGAGCAGTACTTC. Its protein product is CASREPAGYEQYF.